A single sample is the source of the 15 T cell receptor beta chains below, sequenced in a study of tumor-infiltrating lymphocytes in primary liver carcinoma. Starting material for RNA and DNA co-extraction consisted of roughly 20-34 mg of unsorted bulk tissue. Synthesis of TCR beta cDNA was carried out from approximately 470 ng total RNA with a constant-region primer. Slightly modified ARM-PCR served as the procedure for the TCR beta libraries. These libraries came from three rounds of nested multiplex PCR. A C-beta reverse primer and TRBV1-TRBV30 forward primers served in each of the first two PCR rounds, at ten to eleven cycles apiece. TCRdb re-called the multiplex PCR reads through MiXCR, storing one row per CDR3 protein. Among 50,000 to 60,000 distinct CDR3 sequences listed, about 80% were seen once. Input material: liver tumor tissue from sampling region 5. The subset was: tumor region T5, tumor centre. Every receptor here comes from a man between 35 and 55 years old with primary liver carcinoma and hepatitis B virus infection.

The sample holds one count of this clonotype. The rearrangement joins TRBV6-2 or TRBV6-3 to TRBJ2-3, with 7 nucleotides matching TRBD1. With 6 bases clipped from V and 7 bases from J, the junction kept 16 bases outside the gene matches. This CDR3 region has 16 residues. Germline loops: CDR1 MNHEY, CDR2 SVGEGT. The CDR3 spells CASSPQHTATGHTQYF. CDR3 DNA sequence: TGTGCCAGCAGCCCTCAACACACGGCGACAGGGCATACGCAGTATTTT.

The chain has TRBV6-5 and TRBJ2-3; 10 bases fit TRBD2. With 4 bases clipped from V and 8 bases from J, the junction kept 15 bases outside the gene matches. This CDR3 spans 17 amino acids. Germline V lookup: CDR1 MNHEY, CDR2 SVGAGI. This CDR3 is CASSSLPLSGGAGTQYF. In nucleotides, the CDR3 is TGTGCCAGCAGTTCACTCCCTCTAAGCGGGGGGGCAGGTACGCAGTATTTT.

With respect to this clonotype: As the CDR3 is not closed by the conserved phenylalanine or tryptophan, this likely results from a read error. The limits of the CDR3 on the DNA are not certain, so only TCRdb's listed CDR3 is given. The V gene is TRBV29-1, the J gene TRBJ2-4; the D call in the table, TRBD1, was not verified against the DNA. Termini included, the CDR3 measures 13 amino acids. Germline-derived CDR1 and CDR2 are SQVTM and ANQGSEA. CDR3 amino acids: CSVWTGGGNIQHL.

Concerning this clonotype: The CDR3 does not end in the conserved phenylalanine or tryptophan, so this is likely a read error. This chain connects TRBV29-1 to TRBJ2-5; no reliable D call. Germline V gives CDR1 SQVTM, CDR2 ANQGSEA. The CDR3 runs 15 residues. CDR3 in amino acids: CSIEGPGHFQETQYL. The CDR3 nucleotides read TGCAGCATTGAAGGACCCGGGCACTTCCAAGAGACCCAGTACTTA.

Remarks on this clonotype: Here the CDR3 omits its conserved ending phenylalanine or tryptophan, so a read error is the likely source. The chain has TRBV5-1 and TRBJ2-7, with 7 bases fitting TRBD1. The CDR3 totals 14 residues. V lost 2 bases to trimming and J lost 5 bases; unmatched junction nucleotides: 7. Germline CDR1 reads SGHRS; CDR2 reads YFSETQ. CDR3 protein: CASSLRTGGDEQYI. The CDR3 coding sequence is TGCGCCAGCAGCTTACGGACAGGTGGCGACGAGCAGTACATC.

Details on this clonotype: A junction boundary mismatches the germline segment, possibly from a read error. V gene TRBV11-2 combines with J gene TRBJ2-1, with D unresolved. Germline V gene sequence: CDR1 SGHAT, CDR2 FQNNGV. The CDR3 runs to 13 residues. In nucleotides, the CDR3 is TGTACCAGCCTCTTCCCCCCCTACAATGAGCAGTTCTTC. It is translated as CTSLFPPYNEQFF.

Worth noting for this clonotype: Here the CDR3 omits its conserved ending phenylalanine or tryptophan, so a read error is the likely source. The V and J genes are TRBV6-6 and TRBJ2-5; D call uncertain. The germline V and J ends were trimmed by 1 base and 2 bases, with 11 bases remaining between them. The germline V gene encodes CDR1 MNHNY and CDR2 SVGAGI (reference sequence). CDR3 size: 15 residues. CDR3 amino acids: CASSYLGGRQETQYY. For the CDR3, the DNA is TGTGCCAGCAGTTACTTGGGTGGAAGACAAGAGACCCAGTACTAC.

A remark on this clonotype: A much larger clonotype is one base distant, so this may be a read error. The V and J genes are TRBV18 and TRBJ1-2; 7 nucleotides agree with TRBD1. Germline CDR1 KGHSH, CDR2 LQKENI. With 5 bases clipped from V and 6 bases from J, the junction kept 9 bases outside the gene matches. This CDR3 contains 14 residues. The CDR3 nucleotides are TGTGCCAGCTCATCAACAGGGGATTACGATGGCTACACCTTC. Its translation is CASSSTGDYDGYTF.

With respect to this clonotype: One junction end does not reproduce the germline sequence, and a read error may be involved. The chain is built from TRBV6-2 or TRBV6-3 and TRBJ2-5; D is perhaps TRBD1 (6 bases). CDR3 length: 16 residues. Germline assignment: CDR1 MNHEY and CDR2 SVGEGT. The CDR3 DNA reads as TGTGCCGGCAGTTTCGGGACACCCGAGAAAAAGTGTGGCCAGTACTTC. Protein product: CAGSFGTPEKKCGQYF.

Comments on this clonotype: This clone may be a read error of a much larger clone one base away. This sequence joins TRBV15 and TRBJ2-3; D is uncertain. The V end was cut by 3 bases, the J end by 4 bases, with 17 bases between. The germline gives CDR1 LNHNV, CDR2 YYDKDF (reference sequence). This CDR3 is 16 amino acids long. This CDR3 is CATSSARAMGADTQYF. The CDR3 DNA is TGTGCCACCAGCAGTGCCCGGGCCATGGGCGCAGATACGCAGTATTTT. The variable domain in full, completed from reference TRBV15 and TRBJ2-3, reads DAMVIQNPRYQVTQFGKPVTLSCSQTLNHNVMYWYQQKSSQAPKLLFHYYDKDFNNEADTPDNFQSRRPNTSFCFLDIRSPGLGDTAMYLCATSSARAMGADTQYFGPGTRLTVL.

The chain has TRBV4-3 and TRBJ2-3, with 9 bases fitting TRBD1. The CDR3 loop spans 14 amino acids. Germline loops: CDR1 LGHNA, CDR2 YSLEER. With V trimmed by 11 bases and J by 4 bases, 10 bases remained unmatched. This chain's CDR3 is CACCRGQGPDTQYF. The CDR3 DNA reads TGCGCCTGCTGCCGGGGACAGGGCCCAGATACGCAGTATTTT.

The chain combines TRBV4-3 with TRBJ2-2; the D is unclear. Trimming took off 2 bases at V and 0 bases at J, with 16 bases between the two ends. The CDR3 spans 18 residues. Per the germline V gene, CDR1 is LGHNA and CDR2 is YSLEER. This CDR3 is CASSQTTNVHTNTGELFF. The DNA for the CDR3 is TGCGCCAGCAGCCAAACCACGAACGTACATACGAACACCGGGGAGCTGTTTTTT.

In its sample, this clonotype was seen once. The chain has TRBV11-1 and TRBJ2-1; TRBD2 matches at 7 bases. Germline CDR1 reads SGHAT; CDR2 reads FQDESV (reference sequence). CDR3 length equals 13 residues. The CDR3 is CVRSVGGPNEQFF. CDR3 DNA: TGTGTCCGCAGCGTGGGAGGGCCGAATGAGCAGTTCTTC.

To note about this clonotype: An end of the junction does not agree with germline; a read error may underlie this. This chain connects TRBV30 to TRBJ1-1; D is unresolved. This CDR3 is built from 15 residues. The germline V gene has CDR1 GTSNPN and CDR2 SVGIG (reference sequence). This CDR3 reads CVWSVLRTANTETFF. The CDR3 DNA is TGTGTCTGGAGTGTACTTAGGACTGCGAACACTGAAACTTTCTTT.

The chain is built from TRBV11-1 and TRBJ2-1, with D possibly matching TRBD2 (5 bases). Trimming removed 5 bases from V and 7 bases from J, with 12 bases in between. The CDR3 is 13 residues long. The germline gives CDR1 SGHAT, CDR2 FQDESV (reference sequence). The CDR3 loop is CASSEGVHNEQFF. In nucleotides, the CDR3 is TGTGCCAGCAGCGAGGGAGTGCATAATGAGCAGTTCTTC.